Listed below are T cell receptor beta chains from one sample, sequenced in a study of cytomegalovirus exposure and HLA in healthy donors. Here immunoSEQ multiplex PCR was the method, and the copy in TCRdb shows in-frame clones only, minus some. The table has 75,000 to 95,000 clones, around 79% seen once. Specimen: PBMCs. The receptors were sampled from a human donor in good health. The CDR3 runs from the conserved cysteine through the conserved F or W. Size tells how often a clone was seen (once, few, many) or the class of an expanded clone, and some rows leave it out.

v_call,j_call,clone_size,cdr3_aa
TRBV6-6,TRBJ1-2,-,CASSKQGDGYTF
TRBV4-1,TRBJ1-4,-,CASSHLAGWEKLFF
TRBV1,TRBJ2-3,-,CTSSRQGLTDTQYF
TRBV11-2,TRBJ2-5,-,CASSLNWTQYF
TRBV2,TRBJ1-3,-,CASRDATSGNTIYF
TRBV19,TRBJ2-1,-,CASSLPGEQFF
TRBV4-3,TRBJ2-7,few,CASSPDLFYEQYF
TRBV5-6,TRBJ2-7,-,CASSSLTNSYEQYF
TRBV6-7,TRBJ2-7,-,CASSYSDTDLYEQYF
TRBV5-6,TRBJ2-5,-,CASSTDSQETQYF
TRBV10-3,TRBJ1-6,-,CAINSARGYNSPLHF
TRBV7-9,TRBJ2-7,-,CASSFITSYEQYF
TRBV5-1,TRBJ2-2,-,CASSLTAGQPNTGELFF
TRBV7-8,TRBJ2-7,-,CASSLQGYEQYF